This T cell receptor beta chain was documented in a study of shared clonotypes between healthy human individuals. About the research overall: Every donor yielded three CD4 naive, three CD4 memory, two CD8 naive and one CD8 memory plate. Points from the study as a whole: Richness estimates generally favored naive over memory subsets.

Germline lookup yields CDR1 SGHDN and CDR2 FVKESK. The length of the CDR3 is 14 residues. Unmatched junction bases numbered 3, after V lost 1 base and J lost 8 bases. Turning to this clone: Its target is not known.

Healthy and HIV-negative, the adult donors had no recent acute infections or vaccinations. Authors' processing steps: Junction-only sequences produced by ImmunoSEQ had no quality scores, so filtering differed. Measured with immunoSEQ multiplex PCR; TCRdb has only the in-frame clones, and not every one. V, J and clone size are taken as reported in that table, and D and trimming were inferred from the DNA itself. The table shows about 2.5 million clones, with just under 95% occurring only once. The source material was naive CD4+ T cells from PBMCs. Stated subset: CD45RA+ positively selected. This TCR was sampled from a man in his late teens or twenties in good health. Some clones in this sample may be carry-over from other donors' samples. V and J are TRBV14 and TRBJ2-3, with TRBD1 identical over 10 bases. CDR3 sequence: CASSQGTGGATQYF. The CDR3 DNA follows: TGTGCCAGCAGCCAAGGGACAGGGGGAGCTACGCAGTATTTT.